One TCR beta chain is described in this entry. Its antigen is unknown. Base qualities are not recorded, but no much larger clone differs from it by a single base. The data stem from a study of cytomegalovirus exposure and HLA in healthy donors (TCRdb year 2017). About the investigation overall: According to an earlier analysis of a few hundred of the donors, 200 million or so T cells yielded roughly 100 million unique TCR beta sequences and 276 Gb of sequence data. Approximately 310 gigabases of sequencing data and tens of millions of unique TCR sequences were included in an early release covering around 600 HLA-typed donors. Of the 300 to 500 genotyped donors, 75% to 85% were placed in the genetic ancestry cluster associated with self-reported Caucasian donors. The study aimed to test whether signatures of past pathogen exposure could be identified by cataloging public T cell receptors. The study profiled the T cell repertoires of under 850 subjects by immunosequencing and related them to cytomegalovirus serostatus. Besides the first cohort of 666 subjects, a separate validation cohort made up of over 95 different subjects was used. The study combined high-throughput TCR immunosequencing, statistical association of individual TCRs with disease status, and machine learning to predict cytomegalovirus infection status. A later analysis re-analyzed previously published TCR beta repertoires from roughly 600 donors and added high-resolution HLA genotyping to study TCR occurrence patterns. In the later analysis, no new phenotypic data were used to find candidate immune exposures; instead, reliance was placed on TCR beta sequences and their occurrence across donors. An earlier analysis of roughly 580 of the donors used high-throughput TCR beta sequencing to judge whether each TCR beta V gene segment behaved as functional or pseudogenic. Donor age, sex, ethnicity and CMV serostatus were compiled alongside the repertoire data. A later genetic analysis took genome-wide SNP genotypes for about 55% of the roughly 670 donors and used that subset as a discovery cohort. All discovery cohort repertoires had been generated on a single sequencing platform. Class I and class II HLA loci were covered by the typing at four-digit resolution. Typing coverage varied by locus: about 620-640 donors for A, B, C, DRB1 and DQB1; approximately 500 for DQA1; approximately 570 for DPA1; about 450 for DPB1. Several DR-DQ haplotypes were treated as single units for association and clustering because of strong linkage in the cohort. Across under 500 genotyped donors of the cohort, an average of about 200,000 unique TCR beta nucleotide sequences per donor were sequenced, and 15% to 20% of those sequences were non-productive. What the study reported, not specific to this receptor: The study listed 150 to 200 TCR beta chains as associated with cytomegalovirus. Some IMGT-functional V segments, including TRBV6-2 and TRBV6-3, could not be told apart with the 87-base-pair reads, so those segments were excluded. A later analysis associated about 18,000 TCR beta sequences with specific HLA alleles at a false discovery rate of 0.05. The classifier was reported to diagnose cytomegalovirus status with high specificity and sensitivity in both the original cohort and the validation cohort. Roughly uniform sequencing depth across donors was assumed in presence/absence analyses, although this assumption may not hold. The cohort was sequenced for TCR beta chains only, and without alpha or paired-chain data the features that could be detected were limited. The earlier analysis of fewer than 750 of the donors excluded 15 to 20 rarely observed V segments, including chromosome 9 orphons, because counts were too low. An earlier analysis of 587 of the donors showed that most TCR beta V segments appeared in productive rearrangements either about 87% or about 30% of the time, which broadly matched IMGT annotations. CMV serostatus was the only immune exposure information available for the cohort. Most TCR sequences were seen in very few donors, while some public TCRs were found in many individuals. A cluster of highly shared sequence variants was judged likely to represent a technical artifact of the sequencing pipeline. Several of the top co-occurrence clusters appeared to be linked to parvovirus B19, influenza, CMV and Epstein-Barr virus, according to a later analysis. According to a later analysis, TCR association rates differed among HLA loci, with DRB1 alleles showing the most associated TCRs and HLA-C alleles showing the fewest. Compared with the 666-donor mean, donors in an Asian-associated ancestry cluster had fewer N-insertions in productive TCRs, according to a later genetic analysis. The authors suggested that the approach could potentially be generalized to other disease states and immunological phenotypes. Linkage disequilibrium might explain the correlated functional status among segregating V segments, but an unknown experimental factor could not be excluded. In a later analysis, HLA-associated TCR beta chains showed more clonal expansion and lower generation probabilities than non-associated chains that were equally common. Strong co-occurrence of HLA alleles, especially DR and DQ, made assigning TCR associations to individual alleles difficult. According to a later analysis, most CMV-associated TCR beta chains appeared to be HLA-restricted, and the HLA associations seemed to be driven largely by CMV exposure. HLA typing was unavailable for some donors at each locus, so association tests used only the typed subset. A further reported finding was that TCR beta sequences accurately predicted the HLA-A and HLA-B alleles for most subjects in the first cohort. In vitro tests confirmed that a few of the cytomegalovirus-associated TCR beta chains recognize cytomegalovirus antigens. In a later genetic analysis, a missense DCLRE1C variant was associated with V-gene and J-gene trimming of TCR beta chains, and the association was replicated in an independent cohort.

From cysteine to phenylalanine, the CDR3 is 16 amino acids long. Kept here is only the CDR3 DNA, which spans 48 bases and is read in frame from base 1. From the germline V gene (reference sequence), CDR1 is LNHDA and CDR2 is SQIVND. Trimming at the junction amounts to 3 bases on V and 3 bases on J, and the germline ends lie 15 bases apart. The cohort was made up of about 610 healthy bone marrow donors. Cohort members were all nominally healthy when sampled, although unrecorded immune exposures were likely present. The donor was CMV seronegative and was included in the group of several hundred seronegative cohort members. Every donor gave a peripheral blood sample, and the peripheral blood mononuclear cells from that sample were used for TCR beta sequencing. The Qiagen DNeasy Blood Extraction Kit was used to extract genomic DNA from the blood cell samples. Libraries were constructed by the immunoSEQ multiplex PCR assay. For the multiplex PCR, a mixture combining 60 forward primers for TCR Vbeta segments and 13 reverse primers for TCR Jbeta segments was used. The CDR3 region of rearranged TCR beta genes was amplified from genomic DNA with a multiplex PCR assay. The Illumina HiSeq System was used to sequence the amplified TCR beta libraries as 87-base-pair reads. Processing in the source paper ran as follows. A later analysis tallied about 77 million unique TCR beta chains across the approximately 670 repertoires, and about 10 million of those chains were shared by two or more donors. To remove PCR and sequencing errors, raw reads were error-corrected and collapsed into unique sequences using a nearest-neighbor algorithm that merged closely related sequences. Alignment of CDR3 sequences to IMGT reference sequences was used to assign V, D and J gene segments. For a sequence to be retained, a match of at least six nucleotides was required to both a V gene segment and a J gene segment. A rearrangement counted as productive if the CDR3 had no stop codons and remained in frame with V and J, and every other rearrangement counted as non-productive. CDR3 was defined according to IMGT convention as the region running from the second conserved V-encoded cysteine to the conserved J-encoded phenylalanine. The earlier analysis of 450 to 750 of the donors excluded any sequence lacking an unambiguous match to a single V gene segment. In an earlier analysis of around 600 of the donors, V segments were called functional above 56.7% productive rearrangements and were called segregating when the between-donor standard deviation exceeded 5%. A statistical classification framework was developed to diagnose cytomegalovirus status using the catalog of TCR beta chain sequences. A later analysis assigned V and J genes by comparing TCR nucleotide sequences with IMGT/GENE-DB human TR gene sequences. A later analysis assigned CDR3 sequences and most-parsimonious VDJ recombination scenarios with the TCRdist pipeline. In a later analysis, every TCR beta chain was defined by the combination of its CDR3 amino acid sequence and its V-gene family, and reads without a unique V-gene family were dropped. A later analysis removed 592 highly shared, low-generation-probability nucleotide sequences to deal with suspected cross-contamination and a sequencing artifact. In a later analysis, a clonal expansion index was calculated for each public chain from normalized within-repertoire ranks of inferred template counts. Generation probabilities in a later analysis came from a VDJ recombination model fitted to out-of-frame rearrangements, and those results were checked against IGoR. A later analysis scored TCR-TCR, TCR-HLA and TCR-CMV co-occurrence with hypergeometric tests, applying a repertoire-size bias correction to TCR pairs. To estimate false discovery rates, a later analysis permuted the HLA or CMV assignments 20 times. In a later analysis, co-occurring TCRs were grouped with DBSCAN, and TCRdist sequence similarity was added when clustering was performed within HLA-allele-positive subsets. Co-occurrence clustering excluded repertoires with fewer than 30,000 or more than 120,000 public chains, plus five with anomalous nucleotide sharing. TCRdb re-hosts the immuneACCESS table, in-frame sequences only. Its copies lack some clones; in the studies checked, an unresolved V gene accounts for under half of them, and the cause for the rest is not known. That table is the source of V, J and clone size, and D and trimming were worked out from the DNA. The sample profile shows about 140,000 clones; 65% to 75% of them were found once. Clones ranked in the top ten supply 4% to 5.5% of the sample.

The sample comprised PBMCs. The TCR originated in a man aged 55 to 70 in good health and CMV-seronegative. The chain employs TRBV19 and TRBJ1-5; possibly the D gene is TRBD1, per 6 matching bases. The DNA reads TGTGCCAGTAGTATGGTTGGGGGCCAGTTCAATCAGCCCCAGCATTTT. It codes for CASSMVGGQFNQPQHF.